This T cell receptor (beta chain) stems from a study of blood T cell repertoires in COVID-19. The wider study: Collection of acute and convalescent COVID-19 samples took place in the United States, Italy and Spain. The analysed material was cDNA or gDNA that came from T cells, B-cell-depleted T cells, or PBMCs.

CDR3 length: 17 amino acids. With 4 bases removed from V and 0 bases from J, the gap between germline ends came to 16 bases. Germline CDR1 LGHNA, CDR2 YSLEER. Authors' analysis steps: Estimation of nucleated cell counts was performed using reference gene primer amplification. The repertoire was sequenced with immunoSEQ multiplex PCR; TCRdb's copy has only in-frame clones and lacks some. V, J and clone size derive from that table, while D and trimming were established from the DNA sequence. The profile covers approximately 68,000 clones, with approximately 79% appearing a single time and 15% to 20% taken by the ten largest.

This chain connects TRBV4-3 to TRBJ1-3, with D perhaps TRBD1 (6 bases). The sequencing sample was made of peripheral blood. This receptor was taken from a man at least 80 years old with active COVID-19. The CDR3: CASSREDSFFSGNTIYF. The CDR3 coding sequence is TGCGCCAGCAGCCGAGAGGACAGTTTCTTCTCTGGAAACACCATATATTTT.